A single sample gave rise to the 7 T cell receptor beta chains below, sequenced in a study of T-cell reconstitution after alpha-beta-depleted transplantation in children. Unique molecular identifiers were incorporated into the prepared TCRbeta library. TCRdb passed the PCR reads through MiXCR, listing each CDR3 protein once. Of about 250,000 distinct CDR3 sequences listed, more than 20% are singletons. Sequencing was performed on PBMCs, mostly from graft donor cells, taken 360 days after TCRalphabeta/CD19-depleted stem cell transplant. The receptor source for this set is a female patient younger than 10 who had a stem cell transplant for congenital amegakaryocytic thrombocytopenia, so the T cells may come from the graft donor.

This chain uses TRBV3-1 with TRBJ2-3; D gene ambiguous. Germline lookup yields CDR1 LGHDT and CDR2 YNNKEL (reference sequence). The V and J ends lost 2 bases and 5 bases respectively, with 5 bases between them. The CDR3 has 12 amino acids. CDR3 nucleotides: TGTGCCAGCAGCCAAACTCAAGATACGCAGTATTTT. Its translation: CASSQTQDTQYF.

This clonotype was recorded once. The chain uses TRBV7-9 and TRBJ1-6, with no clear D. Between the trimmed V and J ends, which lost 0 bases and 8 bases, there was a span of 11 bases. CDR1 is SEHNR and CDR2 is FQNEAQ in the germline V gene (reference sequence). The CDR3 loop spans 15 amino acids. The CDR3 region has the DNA TGTGCCAGCAGCTTAGCGCAGGTTGGGGATTCACCCCTCCACTTT. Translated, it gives CASSLAQVGDSPLHF.

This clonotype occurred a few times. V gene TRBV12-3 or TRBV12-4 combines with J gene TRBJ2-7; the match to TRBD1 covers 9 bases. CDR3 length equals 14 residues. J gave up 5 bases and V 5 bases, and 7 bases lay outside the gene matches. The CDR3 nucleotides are TGTGCCAGCAGTACGGACAGGGGAAGGGACGAGCAGTACTTC. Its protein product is CASSTDRGRDEQYF.

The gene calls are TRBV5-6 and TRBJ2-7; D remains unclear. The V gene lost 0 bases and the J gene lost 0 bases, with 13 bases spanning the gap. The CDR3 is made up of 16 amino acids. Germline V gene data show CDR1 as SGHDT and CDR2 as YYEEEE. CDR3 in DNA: TGTGCCAGCAGCTTGGTGGGTAACGGGCTCTCCTACGAGCAGTACTTC. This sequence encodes CASSLVGNGLSYEQYF.

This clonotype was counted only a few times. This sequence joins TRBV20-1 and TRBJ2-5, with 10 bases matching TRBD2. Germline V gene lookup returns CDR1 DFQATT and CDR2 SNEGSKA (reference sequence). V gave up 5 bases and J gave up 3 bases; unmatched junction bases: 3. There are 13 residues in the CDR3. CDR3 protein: CSAGGLAKETQYF. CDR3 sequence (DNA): TGCAGTGCTGGGGGACTAGCGAAAGAGACCCAGTACTTC.

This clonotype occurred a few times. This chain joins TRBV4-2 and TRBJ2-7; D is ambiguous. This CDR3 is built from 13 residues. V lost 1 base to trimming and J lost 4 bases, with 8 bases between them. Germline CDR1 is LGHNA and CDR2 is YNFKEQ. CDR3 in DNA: TGTGCCAGCAGCCAAGGTCCTGCGTACGAGCAGTACTTC. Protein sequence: CASSQGPAYEQYF.

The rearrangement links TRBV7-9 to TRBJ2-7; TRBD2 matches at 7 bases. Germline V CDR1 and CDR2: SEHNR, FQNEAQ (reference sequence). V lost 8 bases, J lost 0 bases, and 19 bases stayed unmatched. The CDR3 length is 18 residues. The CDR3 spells CASGSVLLLAVSSYEQYF. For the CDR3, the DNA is TGTGCCAGCGGCTCCGTCCTTCTGCTAGCGGTGAGCTCCTACGAGCAGTACTTC.